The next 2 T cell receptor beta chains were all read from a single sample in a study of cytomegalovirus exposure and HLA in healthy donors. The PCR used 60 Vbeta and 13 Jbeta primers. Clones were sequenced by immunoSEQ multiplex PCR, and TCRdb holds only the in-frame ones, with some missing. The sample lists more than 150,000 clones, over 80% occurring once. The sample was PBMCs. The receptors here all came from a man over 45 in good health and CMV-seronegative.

CDR3 DNA: TGTGCCAGCAGCCCCCGGACTAGCGGGATGGCCAAAAACATTCAGTACTTC. It is translated as CASSPRTSGMAKNIQYF. V usage is TRBV7-2 and J usage is TRBJ2-4; TRBD2 matches 12 bases. This CDR3 is 17 amino acids long. Germline CDR1 SGHTA, CDR2 FQGNSA. J lost 1 base, V lost 5 bases, and 6 bases had no gene match.

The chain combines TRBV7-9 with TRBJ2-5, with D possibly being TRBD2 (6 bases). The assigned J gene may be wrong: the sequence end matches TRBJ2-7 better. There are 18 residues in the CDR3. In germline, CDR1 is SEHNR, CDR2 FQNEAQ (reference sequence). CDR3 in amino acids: CASTLYVGGRASSYEQYF. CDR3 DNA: TGTGCCAGCACCCTATACGTGGGAGGCAGGGCCAGCTCCTACGAGCAGTACTTC.